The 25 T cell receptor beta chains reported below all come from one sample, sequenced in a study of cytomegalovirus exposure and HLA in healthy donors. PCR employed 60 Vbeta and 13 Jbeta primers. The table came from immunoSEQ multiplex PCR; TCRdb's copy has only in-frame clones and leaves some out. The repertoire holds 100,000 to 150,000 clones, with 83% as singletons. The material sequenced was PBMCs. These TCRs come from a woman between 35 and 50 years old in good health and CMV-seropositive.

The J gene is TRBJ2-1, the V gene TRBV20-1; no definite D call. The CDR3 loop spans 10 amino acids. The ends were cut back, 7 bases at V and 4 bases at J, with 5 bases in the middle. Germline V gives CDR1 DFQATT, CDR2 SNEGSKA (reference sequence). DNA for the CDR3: TGCAGTGGCGGTTACAATGAGCAGTTCTTC. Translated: CSGGYNEQFF.

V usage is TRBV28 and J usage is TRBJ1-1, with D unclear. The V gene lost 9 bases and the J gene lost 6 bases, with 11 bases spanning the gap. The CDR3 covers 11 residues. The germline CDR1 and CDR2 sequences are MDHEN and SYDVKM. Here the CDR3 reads CASLKMAEAFF. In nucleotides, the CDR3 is TGTGCCAGTCTAAAAATGGCTGAAGCTTTCTTT.

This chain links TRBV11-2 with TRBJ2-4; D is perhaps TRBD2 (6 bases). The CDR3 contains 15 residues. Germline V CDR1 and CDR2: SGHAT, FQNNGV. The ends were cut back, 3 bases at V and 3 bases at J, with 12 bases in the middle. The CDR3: CASSFYSGLKNIQYF. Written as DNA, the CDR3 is TGTGCCAGCAGCTTTTATTCGGGACTCAAAAACATTCAGTACTTC.

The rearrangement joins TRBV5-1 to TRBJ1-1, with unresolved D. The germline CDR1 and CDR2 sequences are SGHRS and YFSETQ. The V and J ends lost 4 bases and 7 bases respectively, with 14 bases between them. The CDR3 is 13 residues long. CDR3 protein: CASSPSGVGEAFF. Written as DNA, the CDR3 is TGCGCCAGCAGCCCGTCCGGGGTGGGTGAAGCTTTCTTT.

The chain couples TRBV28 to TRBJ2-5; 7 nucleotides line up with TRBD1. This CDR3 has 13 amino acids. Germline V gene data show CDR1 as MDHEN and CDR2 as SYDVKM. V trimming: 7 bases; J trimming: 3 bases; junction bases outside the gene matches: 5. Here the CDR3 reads CASILTGKETQYF. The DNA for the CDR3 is TGTGCCAGCATCCTGACAGGGAAAGAGACCCAGTACTTC.

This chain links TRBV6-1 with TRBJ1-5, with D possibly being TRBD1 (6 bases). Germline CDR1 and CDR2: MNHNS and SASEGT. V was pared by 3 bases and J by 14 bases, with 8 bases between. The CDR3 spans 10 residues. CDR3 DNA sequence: TGTGCCAGCAGTGACTGGGACAAGCATTTT. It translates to CASSDWDKHF.

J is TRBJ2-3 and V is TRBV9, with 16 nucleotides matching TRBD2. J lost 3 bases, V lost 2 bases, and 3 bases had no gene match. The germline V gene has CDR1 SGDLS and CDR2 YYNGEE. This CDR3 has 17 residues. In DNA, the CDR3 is TGTGCCAGCAGCGTGGGGACTAGCGGGAGGGTGACAGATACGCAGTATTTT. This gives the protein CASSVGTSGRVTDTQYF.

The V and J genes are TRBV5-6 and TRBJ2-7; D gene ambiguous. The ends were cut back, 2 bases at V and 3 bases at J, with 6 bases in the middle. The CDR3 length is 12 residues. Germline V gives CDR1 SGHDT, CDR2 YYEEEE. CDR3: CASSFSNYEQYF. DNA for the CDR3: TGTGCCAGCAGCTTTAGCAACTACGAGCAGTACTTC.

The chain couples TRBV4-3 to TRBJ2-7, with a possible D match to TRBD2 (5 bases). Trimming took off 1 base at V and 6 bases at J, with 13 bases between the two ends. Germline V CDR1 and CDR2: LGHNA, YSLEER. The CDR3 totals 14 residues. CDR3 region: CASSQGASGSEQYF. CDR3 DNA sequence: TGCGCCAGCAGCCAAGGGGCATCGGGGTCCGAGCAGTACTTC.

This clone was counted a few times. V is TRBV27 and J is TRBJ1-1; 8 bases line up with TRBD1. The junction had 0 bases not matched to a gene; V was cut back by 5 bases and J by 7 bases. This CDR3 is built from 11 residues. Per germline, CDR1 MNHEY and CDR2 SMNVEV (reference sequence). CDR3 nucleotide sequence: TGTGCCAGCAGTGGACAGGGTGAAGCTTTCTTT. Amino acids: CASSGQGEAFF.

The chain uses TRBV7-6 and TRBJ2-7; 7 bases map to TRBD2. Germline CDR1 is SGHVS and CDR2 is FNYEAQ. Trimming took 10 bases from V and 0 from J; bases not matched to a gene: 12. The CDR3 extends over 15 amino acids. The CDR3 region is CATKVSRGSSYEQYF. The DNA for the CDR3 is TGTGCCACAAAAGTGAGCCGCGGGAGCTCCTACGAGCAGTACTTC.

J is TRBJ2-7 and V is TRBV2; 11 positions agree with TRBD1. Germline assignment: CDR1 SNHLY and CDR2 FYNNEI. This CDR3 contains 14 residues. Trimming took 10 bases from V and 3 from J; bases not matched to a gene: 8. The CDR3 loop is CAILRDRGIYEQYF. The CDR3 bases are TGTGCCATCCTCCGGGACAGGGGGATCTACGAGCAGTACTTC.

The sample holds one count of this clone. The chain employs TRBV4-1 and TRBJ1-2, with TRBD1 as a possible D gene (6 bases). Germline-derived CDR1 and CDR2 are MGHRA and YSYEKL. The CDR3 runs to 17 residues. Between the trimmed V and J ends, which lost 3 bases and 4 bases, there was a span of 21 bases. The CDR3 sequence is CASSHLFGQKTSYGYTF. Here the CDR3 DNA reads TGCGCCAGCAGCCACCTTTTCGGACAGAAGACTTCCTATGGCTACACCTTC.

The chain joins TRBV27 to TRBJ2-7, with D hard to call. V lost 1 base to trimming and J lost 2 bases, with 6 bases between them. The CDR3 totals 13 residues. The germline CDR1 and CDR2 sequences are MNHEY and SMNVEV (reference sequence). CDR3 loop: CASSLYYTYEQYF. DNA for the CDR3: TGTGCCAGCAGTTTATACTATACCTACGAGCAGTACTTC.

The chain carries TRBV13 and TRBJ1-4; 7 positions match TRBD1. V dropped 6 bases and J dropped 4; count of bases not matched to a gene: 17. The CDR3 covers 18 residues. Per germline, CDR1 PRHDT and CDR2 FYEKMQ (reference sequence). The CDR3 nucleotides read TGTGCCAGCAGTGAACTGGCAGGGGGAATAAGTGGTAATGAAAAACTGTTTTTT. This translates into CASSELAGGISGNEKLFF.

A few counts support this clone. The CDR3 nucleotides read TGTGCCAGCAGCCAAGATGGCGCGGTGGGGCTAGCGGGAAACACCGGGGAGCTGTTTTTT. Translated: CASSQDGAVGLAGNTGELFF. The chain recombines TRBV4-2 with TRBJ2-2; the match to TRBD2 covers 9 bases. The germline V gene has CDR1 LGHNA and CDR2 YNFKEQ. After removal of 0 bases from V and 2 bases from J, the junction contained 13 bases not matched to a gene. CDR3 length equals 20 residues.

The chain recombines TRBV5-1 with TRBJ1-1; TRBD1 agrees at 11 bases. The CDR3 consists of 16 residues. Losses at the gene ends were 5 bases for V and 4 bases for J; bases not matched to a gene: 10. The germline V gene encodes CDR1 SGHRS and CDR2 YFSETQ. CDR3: CASSYYPGTGGTEAFF. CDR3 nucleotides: TGCGCCAGCAGTTATTACCCCGGGACAGGGGGCACTGAAGCTTTCTTT.

DNA of the CDR3: TGCAGCGTTGGACAGGGAGGAGGCCAGCCCCAGCATTTT. Residues: CSVGQGGGQPQHF. This sequence joins TRBV29-1 and TRBJ1-5; TRBD1 agrees at 7 bases. Germline V gives CDR1 SQVTM, CDR2 ANQGSEA. Trimming cost V 4 bases and J 7 bases; bases outside gene matches: 7. The CDR3 consists of 13 residues.

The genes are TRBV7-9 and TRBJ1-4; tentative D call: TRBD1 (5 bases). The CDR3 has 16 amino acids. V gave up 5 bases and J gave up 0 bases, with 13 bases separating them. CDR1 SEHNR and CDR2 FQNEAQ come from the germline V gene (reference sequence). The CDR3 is CASSPRQSATNEKLFF. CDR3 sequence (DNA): TGTGCCAGCAGCCCCCGACAGAGTGCAACTAATGAAAAACTGTTTTTT.

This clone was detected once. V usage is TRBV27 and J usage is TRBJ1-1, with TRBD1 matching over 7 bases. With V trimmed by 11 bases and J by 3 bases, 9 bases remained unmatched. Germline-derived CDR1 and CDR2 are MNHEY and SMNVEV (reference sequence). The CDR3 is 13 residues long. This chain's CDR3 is CALRAGGYTEAFF. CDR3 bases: TGTGCCCTCCGGGCAGGGGGGTACACTGAAGCTTTCTTT.

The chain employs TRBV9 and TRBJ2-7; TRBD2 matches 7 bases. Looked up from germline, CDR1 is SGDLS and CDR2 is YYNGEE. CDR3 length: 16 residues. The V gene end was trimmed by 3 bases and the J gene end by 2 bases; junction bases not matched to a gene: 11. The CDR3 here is CASSAGEGLLAYEQYF. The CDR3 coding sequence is TGTGCCAGCAGCGCGGGGGAGGGACTACTAGCCTACGAGCAGTACTTC.

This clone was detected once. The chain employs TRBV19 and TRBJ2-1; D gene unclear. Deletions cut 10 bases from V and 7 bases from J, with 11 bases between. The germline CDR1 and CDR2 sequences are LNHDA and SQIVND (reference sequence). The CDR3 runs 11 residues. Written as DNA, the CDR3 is TGTGCCATTAAGACTGGGAATGAGCAGTTCTTC. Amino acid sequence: CAIKTGNEQFF. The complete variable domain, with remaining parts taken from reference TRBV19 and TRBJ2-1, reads DGGITQSPKYLFRKEGQNVTLSCEQNLNHDAMYWYRQDPGQGLRLIYYSQIVNDFQKGDIAEGYSVSREKKESFPLTVTSAQKNPTAFYLCAIKTGNEQFFGPGTRLTVL.

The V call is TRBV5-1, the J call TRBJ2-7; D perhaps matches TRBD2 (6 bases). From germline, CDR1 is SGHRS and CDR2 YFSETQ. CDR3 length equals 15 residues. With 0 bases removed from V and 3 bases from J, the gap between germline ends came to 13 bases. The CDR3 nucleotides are TGCGCCAGCAGCTTGGCGGCGGGAACAATCTACGAGCAGTACTTC. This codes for CASSLAAGTIYEQYF.

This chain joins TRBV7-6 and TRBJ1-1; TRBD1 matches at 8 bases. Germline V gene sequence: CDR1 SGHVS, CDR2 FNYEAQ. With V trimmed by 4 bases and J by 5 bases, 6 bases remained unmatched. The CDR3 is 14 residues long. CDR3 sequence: CASSSGGSFTEAFF. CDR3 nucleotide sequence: TGTGCCAGCAGCTCAGGGGGCAGTTTTACTGAAGCTTTCTTT.

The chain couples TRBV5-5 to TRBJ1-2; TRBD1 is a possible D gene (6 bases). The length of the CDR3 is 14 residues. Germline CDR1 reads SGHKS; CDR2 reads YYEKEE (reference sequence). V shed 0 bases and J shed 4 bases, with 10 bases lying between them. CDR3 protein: CASSLEQGSYGYTF. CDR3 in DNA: TGTGCCAGCAGCTTGGAACAGGGAAGCTATGGCTACACCTTC.